The entry that follows covers one TCR beta chain sequence. This specimen comes from a study of shared clonotypes between healthy human individuals. Turning to the study itself: The study drew on a couple of women and three men aged 18 to 49 as donors.

Each replicate PCR on the sorted subsets used roughly 190 ng DNA (around 30,000 T cell genomes). Sequencing used immunoSEQ multiplex PCR; TCRdb keeps in-frame clones, though not all of them. Counted here are 2 million to 2.5 million clones, 93% occurring once; the ten biggest clones make up approximately 0.36%. Trimming shortened V by 5 bases and J by 9 bases, and 13 bases separated the two germline ends. Germline loops: CDR1 MDHEN, CDR2 SYDVKM. CDR3 length equals 12 residues. This rearrangement joins TRBV28 to TRBJ2-5; D is possibly TRBD2 (6 bases). The sequenced sample was naive CD4+ T cells from PBMCs. Documented subset: CD45RA+ positively selected. This receptor was obtained from a man aged 18 to 29 in good health. Some clones in this sample may be carry-over from other donors' samples. The CDR3 region is CASSPGGEAQYF. The CDR3 bases are TGTGCCAGCAGTCCCGGCGGGGAGGCCCAGTACTTC.